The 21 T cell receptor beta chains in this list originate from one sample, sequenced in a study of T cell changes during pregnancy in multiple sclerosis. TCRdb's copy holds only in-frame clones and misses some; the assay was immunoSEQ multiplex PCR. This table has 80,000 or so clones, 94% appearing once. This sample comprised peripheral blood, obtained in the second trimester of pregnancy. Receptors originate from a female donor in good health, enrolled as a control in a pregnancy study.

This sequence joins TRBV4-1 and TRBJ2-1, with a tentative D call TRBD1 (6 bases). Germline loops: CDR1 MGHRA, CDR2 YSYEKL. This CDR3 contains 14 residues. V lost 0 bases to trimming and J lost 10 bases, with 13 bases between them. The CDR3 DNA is TGCGCCAGCAGCCAAGATAACGGGACACCCGAGCAGTTCTTC. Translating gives CASSQDNGTPEQFF.

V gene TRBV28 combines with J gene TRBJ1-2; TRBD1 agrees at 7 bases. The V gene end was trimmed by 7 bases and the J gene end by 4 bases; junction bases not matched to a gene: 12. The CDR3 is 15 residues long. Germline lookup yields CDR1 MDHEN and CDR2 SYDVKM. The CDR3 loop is CASTRGTDPRYGYTF. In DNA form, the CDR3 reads TGTGCCAGCACCCGGGGGACAGATCCGCGCTATGGCTACACCTTC.

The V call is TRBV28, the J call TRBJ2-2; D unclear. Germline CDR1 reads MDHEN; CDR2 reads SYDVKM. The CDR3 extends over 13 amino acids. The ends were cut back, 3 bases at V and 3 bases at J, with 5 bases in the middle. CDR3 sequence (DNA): TGTGCCAGCAGTTTCCTATACACCGGGGAGCTGTTTTTT. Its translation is CASSFLYTGELFF.

The DNA of the CDR3 is TGTGCCAGTAGTATGGGGACTAGCGGTACCGGGGAGCTGTTTTTT. Translation gives CASSMGTSGTGELFF. The chain uses TRBV19 and TRBJ2-2; 11 nucleotides align to TRBD2. Germline loops: CDR1 LNHDA, CDR2 SQIVND (reference sequence). Losses at the gene ends were 3 bases for V and 5 bases for J; bases not matched to a gene: 2. This CDR3 has 15 amino acids.

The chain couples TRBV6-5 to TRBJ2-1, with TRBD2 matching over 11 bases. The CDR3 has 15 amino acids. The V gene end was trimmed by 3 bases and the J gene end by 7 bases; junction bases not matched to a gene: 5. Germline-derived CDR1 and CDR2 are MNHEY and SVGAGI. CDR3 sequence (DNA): TGTGCCAGCAGTTATCTAGCGGGAGGTGGGAATGAGCAGTTCTTC. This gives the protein CASSYLAGGGNEQFF.

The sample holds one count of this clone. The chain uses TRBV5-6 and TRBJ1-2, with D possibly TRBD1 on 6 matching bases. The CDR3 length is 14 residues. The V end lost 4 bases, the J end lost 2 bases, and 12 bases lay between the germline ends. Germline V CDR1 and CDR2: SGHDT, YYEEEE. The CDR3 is CASSIDRTNYGYTF. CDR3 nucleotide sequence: TGTGCCAGCAGCATAGACAGGACGAACTATGGCTACACCTTC.

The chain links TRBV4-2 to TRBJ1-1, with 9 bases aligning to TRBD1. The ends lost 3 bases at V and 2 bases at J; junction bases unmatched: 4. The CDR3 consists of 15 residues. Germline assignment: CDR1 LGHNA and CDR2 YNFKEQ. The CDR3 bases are TGTGCCAGCAGCCAGCCGGGACAGGGAAACACTGAAGCTTTCTTT. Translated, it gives CASSQPGQGNTEAFF.

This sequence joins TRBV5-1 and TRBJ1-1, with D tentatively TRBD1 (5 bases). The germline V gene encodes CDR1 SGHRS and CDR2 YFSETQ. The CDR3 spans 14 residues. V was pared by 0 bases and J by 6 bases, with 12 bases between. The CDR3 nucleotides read TGCGCCAGCAGCTTGGAAAGGGGCGGTCCTGAAGCTTTCTTT. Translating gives CASSLERGGPEAFF.

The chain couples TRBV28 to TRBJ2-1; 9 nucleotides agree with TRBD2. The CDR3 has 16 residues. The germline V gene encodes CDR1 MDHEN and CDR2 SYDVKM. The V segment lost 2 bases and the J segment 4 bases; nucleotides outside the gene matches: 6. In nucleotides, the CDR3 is TGTGCCAGCAGTTTAGATAGCGGGAGCCGGTACAATGAGCAGTTCTTC. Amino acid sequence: CASSLDSGSRYNEQFF.

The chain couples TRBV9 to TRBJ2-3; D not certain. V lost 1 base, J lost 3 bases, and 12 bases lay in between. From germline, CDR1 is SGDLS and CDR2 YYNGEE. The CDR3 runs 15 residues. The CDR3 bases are TGTGCCAGCAGCGTATTATCCGTTCCGACAGATACGCAGTATTTT. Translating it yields CASSVLSVPTDTQYF.

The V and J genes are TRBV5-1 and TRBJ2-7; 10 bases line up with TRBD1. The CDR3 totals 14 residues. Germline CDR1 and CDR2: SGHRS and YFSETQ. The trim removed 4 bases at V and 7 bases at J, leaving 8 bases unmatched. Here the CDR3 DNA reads TGCGCCAGCAGCATACCGGGACAGGGGAAGGAGCAGTACTTC. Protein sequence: CASSIPGQGKEQYF.

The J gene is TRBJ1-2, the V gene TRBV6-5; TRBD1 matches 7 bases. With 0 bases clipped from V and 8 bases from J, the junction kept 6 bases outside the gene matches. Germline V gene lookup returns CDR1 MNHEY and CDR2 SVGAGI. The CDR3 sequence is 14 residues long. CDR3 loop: CASSYSGQGDGYTF. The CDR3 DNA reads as TGTGCCAGCAGTTACTCCGGCCAGGGGGACGGCTACACCTTC.

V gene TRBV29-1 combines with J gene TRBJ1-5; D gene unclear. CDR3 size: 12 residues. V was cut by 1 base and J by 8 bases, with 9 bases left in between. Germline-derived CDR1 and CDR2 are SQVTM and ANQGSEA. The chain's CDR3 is CSVEGAKKPQHF. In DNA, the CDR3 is TGCAGCGTTGAAGGGGCTAAGAAGCCCCAGCATTTT.

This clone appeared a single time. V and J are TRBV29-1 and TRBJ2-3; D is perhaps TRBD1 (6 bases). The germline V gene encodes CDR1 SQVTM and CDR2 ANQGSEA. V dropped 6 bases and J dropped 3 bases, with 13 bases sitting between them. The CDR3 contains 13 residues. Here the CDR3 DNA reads TGCAGCGTGCAGGGGATGGGGACAGATACGCAGTATTTT. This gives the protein CSVQGMGTDTQYF.

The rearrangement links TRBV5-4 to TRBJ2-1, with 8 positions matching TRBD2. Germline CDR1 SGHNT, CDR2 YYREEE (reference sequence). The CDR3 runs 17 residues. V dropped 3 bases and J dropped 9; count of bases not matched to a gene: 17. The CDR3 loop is CASSSAGTRSLISEQFF. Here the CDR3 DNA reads TGTGCCAGCAGCTCGGCGGGGACTAGAAGCCTAATTAGTGAGCAGTTCTTC.

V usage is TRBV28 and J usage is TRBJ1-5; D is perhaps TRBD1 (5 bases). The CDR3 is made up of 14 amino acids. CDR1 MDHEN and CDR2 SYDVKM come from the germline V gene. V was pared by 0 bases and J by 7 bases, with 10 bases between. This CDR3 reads CASSLWGLEQPQHF. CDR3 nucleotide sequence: TGTGCCAGCAGTTTATGGGGACTTGAGCAGCCCCAGCATTTT.

The CDR3: CASDPSLAGKAFF. CDR3 DNA sequence: TGTGCCAGCGATCCGTCCCTCGCCGGGAAAGCTTTCTTT. The chain carries TRBV6-6 and TRBJ1-1; D unresolved. The ends were cut back, 8 bases at V and 9 bases at J, with 19 bases in the middle. Germline CDR1 is MNHNY and CDR2 is SVGAGI (reference sequence). CDR3 length: 13 residues.

CDR3 nucleotide sequence: TGTGCCAGCAGACAGACCAACTATGGCTACACCTTC. Its protein is CASRQTNYGYTF. The gene calls are TRBV6-5 and TRBJ1-2; the D is unclear. In germline, CDR1 is MNHEY, CDR2 SVGAGI. CDR3 size: 12 residues. Trimming removed 6 bases at V and 2 bases at J, with 7 bases between.

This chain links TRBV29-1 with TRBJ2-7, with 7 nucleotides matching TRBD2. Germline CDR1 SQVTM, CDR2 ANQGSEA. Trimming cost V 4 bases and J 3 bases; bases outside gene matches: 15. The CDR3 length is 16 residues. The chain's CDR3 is CSVGYLADPLVYEQYF. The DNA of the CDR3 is TGCAGCGTTGGATATCTAGCGGATCCGCTCGTCTACGAGCAGTACTTC.

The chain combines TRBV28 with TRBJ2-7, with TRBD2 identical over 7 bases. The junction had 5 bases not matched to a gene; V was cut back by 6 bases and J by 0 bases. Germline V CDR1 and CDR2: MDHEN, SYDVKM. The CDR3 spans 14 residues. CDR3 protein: CASRRAGTSYEQYF. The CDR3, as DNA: TGTGCCAGCAGAAGAGCGGGGACCTCCTACGAGCAGTACTTC.

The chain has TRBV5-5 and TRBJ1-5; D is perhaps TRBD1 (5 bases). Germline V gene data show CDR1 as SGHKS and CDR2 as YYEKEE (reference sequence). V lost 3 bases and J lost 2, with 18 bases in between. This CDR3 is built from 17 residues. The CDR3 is CASSWGWGGAGNQPQHF. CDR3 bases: TGTGCCAGCAGCTGGGGATGGGGGGGAGCTGGCAATCAGCCCCAGCATTTT. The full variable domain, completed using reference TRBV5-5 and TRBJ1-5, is DAGVTQSPTHLIKTRGQQVTLRCSPISGHKSVSWYQQVLGQGPQFIFQYYEKEERGRGNFPDRFSARQFPNYSSELNVNALLLGDSALYLCASSWGWGGAGNQPQHFGDGTRLSIL.